This section outlines one T cell receptor (beta chain) sequence together with its context. Antigen unknown. The data were taken from a study of cytomegalovirus exposure and HLA in healthy donors. TCRdb's table, derived via immunoSEQ multiplex PCR, lists solely in-frame clones and lacks some. The table shows some 170,000 clones, with 89% occurring only once. The germline V gene encodes CDR1 SEHNR and CDR2 FQNEAQ (reference sequence). The trim removed 6 bases at V and 0 bases at J, leaving 6 bases unmatched. The CDR3 contains 16 residues. Whole-study results and caveats: Across donors, most TCRs were seen rarely, yet some public ones were widespread.

Sequencing input: PBMCs. This TCR was recovered from a young man in good health and CMV-seropositive. The V gene is TRBV7-9, the J gene TRBJ2-3; 10 bases are shared with TRBD2. The CDR3 reads CASRSLAGDSTDTQYF. CDR3 coding DNA: TGTGCCAGCAGATCCCTAGCGGGGGATAGCACAGATACGCAGTATTTT.